The 30 T cell receptor beta chains below were found in one sample sequenced in a study of CD8+ T cells in alopecia areata. Treatment denoted: oral pan-JAK inhibitor, 5-10 mg twice daily. RNA, once extracted, was reverse transcribed into cDNA for use as the sequencing template. Assay: immunoSEQ multiplex PCR; the TCRdb copy retains only in-frame clones and omits some. The sample lists under 350,000 clones, roughly 60% occurring once. The sample was CD4+ T cells sorted from blood, taken at week 24, from a patient treated with tofacitinib. The source of these receptors is a human donor with alopecia areata.

This chain joins TRBV2 and TRBJ2-3; D is ambiguous. The CDR3 spans 15 residues. CDR1 and CDR2 from the germline V gene are SNHLY and FYNNEI. V dropped 8 bases and J dropped 0 bases, with 15 bases sitting between them. CDR3 sequence: CASRRRQASTDTQYF. The CDR3 DNA sequence: TGTGCCAGCCGGCGAAGACAAGCTAGCACAGATACGCAGTATTTT.

The chain links TRBV29-1 to TRBJ2-1; 13 bases line up with TRBD2. CDR3 length: 13 residues. The V gene's germline CDR1 is SQVTM and CDR2 ANQGSEA. J gave up 9 bases and V 7 bases, and 6 bases lay outside the gene matches. CDR3 DNA: TGCAGCGATGGACTAGCGGGGGCTGGTGAGCAGTTCTTC. Its protein product is CSDGLAGAGEQFF.

This chain joins TRBV9 and TRBJ2-7, with D possibly being TRBD1 (6 bases). With 4 bases removed from V and 1 base from J, the gap between germline ends came to 12 bases. CDR3 length equals 14 residues. Germline loops: CDR1 SGDLS, CDR2 YYNGEE. The CDR3 nucleotides are TGTGCCAGCAGCATGTACAGGGAGTCCTACGAGCAGTACTTC. It specifies CASSMYRESYEQYF.

The genes are TRBV5-1 and TRBJ2-5; 7 bases line up with TRBD1. CDR1 is SGHRS, CDR2 YFSETQ, per germline. The CDR3 runs 16 residues. Germline trimming cut 4 bases from V and 1 base from J; bases unmatched to any gene: 10. This chain's CDR3 is CASSQEGATPQETQYF. CDR3 nucleotide sequence: TGCGCCAGCAGCCAAGAGGGGGCCACTCCCCAAGAGACCCAGTACTTC.

The chain is built from TRBV29-1 and TRBJ1-2, with D tentatively TRBD1 (5 bases). The CDR3 runs 17 residues. Trimming removed 3 bases at V and 5 bases at J, with 25 bases between. The germline gives CDR1 SQVTM, CDR2 ANQGSEA. The DNA for the CDR3 is TGCAGCGTTGAGAGTTTTGAGGTCAAGGGGACGGATTATGGCTACACCTTC. Translated, it gives CSVESFEVKGTDYGYTF.

This clone was recorded a few times. CDR3 nucleotides: TGTGCCAGCAGCAGCGCGGGGGGAAGCACAGATACGCAGTATTTT. Protein product: CASSSAGGSTDTQYF. The chain joins TRBV2 to TRBJ2-3, with TRBD2 matching 8 bases. Germline V gene sequence: CDR1 SNHLY, CDR2 FYNNEI. This CDR3 has 15 amino acids. V shed 6 bases, J shed 0 bases, and the junction held 5 bases outside the gene matches.

V usage is TRBV2 and J usage is TRBJ2-6, with D uncertain. This CDR3 has 12 residues. CDR1 SNHLY and CDR2 FYNNEI come from the germline V gene. Trimming shortened V by 3 bases and J by 12 bases, and 9 bases separated the two germline ends. For the CDR3, the DNA is TGTGCCAGCAGTGAGGACCAAGGCGTCCTGACTTTC. Its translation: CASSEDQGVLTF.

As concerns this clone: Other DNA sequences from this sample encode an identical CDR3 as well. The rearrangement joins TRBV29-1 to TRBJ1-5, with 8 bases fitting TRBD1. J gave up 3 bases and V 4 bases, and 2 bases lay outside the gene matches. This CDR3 has 13 residues. Germline assignment: CDR1 SQVTM and CDR2 ANQGSEA. The CDR3 sequence is CSVAGGPNQPQHF. The CDR3 DNA reads as TGCAGCGTTGCAGGGGGCCCCAATCAGCCCCAGCATTTT.

This clone was picked up a small number of times. The CDR3 is CASGMMTDTVYGYTF. For the CDR3, the DNA is TGTGCCAGCGGTATGATGACAGACACAGTCTATGGCTACACCTTC. This rearrangement joins TRBV27 to TRBJ1-2; TRBD1 might be the D (5 bases). Germline CDR1 MNHEY, CDR2 SMNVEV (reference sequence). Trimming took 8 bases from V and 4 from J, leaving 20 bases between them. The CDR3 has 15 residues.

The rearrangement links TRBV6-5 to TRBJ1-1; 11 positions match TRBD1. The CDR3 is made up of 15 amino acids. With V trimmed by 2 bases and J by 6 bases, 5 bases remained unmatched. Germline assignment: CDR1 MNHEY and CDR2 SVGAGI. The CDR3 nucleotides are TGTGCCAGCAGTTACCTGGACAGGGGGCTCTCTGAAGCTTTCTTT. Translated: CASSYLDRGLSEAFF.

This chain connects TRBV30 to TRBJ1-2; TRBD1 aligns across 7 bases. The length of the CDR3 is 15 residues. In germline, CDR1 is GTSNPN, CDR2 SVGIG (reference sequence). V was pared by 1 base and J by 7 bases, with 12 bases of the junction left unmatched. The CDR3 region has the DNA TGTGCCTGGAGTGGACGGCTTGACAGGGCGGGTGGCTACACCTTC. Translated, it gives CAWSGRLDRAGGYTF.

The chain carries TRBV30 and TRBJ1-2; D is unresolved. Germline V gene data show CDR1 as GTSNPN and CDR2 as SVGIG (reference sequence). The V and J ends lost 3 bases and 8 bases respectively, with 22 bases between them. The CDR3 runs 15 residues. CDR3: CAWRGSIFKGRGYTF. The CDR3 DNA reads TGTGCCTGGAGGGGCAGTATTTTTAAGGGTCGGGGCTACACCTTC.

The V gene is TRBV4-2, the J gene TRBJ2-5; TRBD2 agrees at 8 bases. The germline V gene has CDR1 LGHNA and CDR2 YNFKEQ. Trimming at V came to 4 bases and at J to 3 bases, leaving 7 bases not matched to a gene. The CDR3 runs 15 residues. The CDR3 coding sequence is TGTGCCAGCAGCCGAGCCTTAGCGGGGAAAGAGACCCAGTACTTC. Residues: CASSRALAGKETQYF.

The chain carries TRBV5-1 and TRBJ2-3, with 10 bases aligning to TRBD2. In germline, CDR1 is SGHRS, CDR2 YFSETQ. J lost 4 bases, V lost 0 bases, and 8 bases had no gene match. The CDR3 is 17 amino acids. CDR3 nucleotides: TGCGCCAGCAGCTTGGCCCGAGCGGGGGGGCCCGCAGATACGCAGTATTTT. It yields the protein CASSLARAGGPADTQYF.

This clone was seen a handful of times. The genes are TRBV7-9 and TRBJ1-1; TRBD1 might be the D (5 bases). CDR3 size: 12 residues. The ends were cut back, 1 base at V and 6 bases at J, with 6 bases in the middle. Germline lookup yields CDR1 SEHNR and CDR2 FQNEAQ (reference sequence). CDR3 sequence: CASSLGGAEAFF. The CDR3 DNA is TGTGCCAGCAGCTTAGGGGGCGCTGAAGCTTTCTTT.

The chain recombines TRBV6-5 with TRBJ1-2; D uncertain. With 5 bases removed from V and 3 bases from J, the gap between germline ends came to 10 bases. Germline values: CDR1 MNHEY, CDR2 SVGAGI. The CDR3 is 13 amino acids. The CDR3 DNA reads TGTGCCAGCAGTCAAGGGAGGCACTATGGCTACACCTTC. Its translation is CASSQGRHYGYTF.

This rearrangement joins TRBV25-1 to TRBJ1-4; the D gene is possibly TRBD1 (5 bases). Germline V gives CDR1 MGHDK, CDR2 SYGVNS. V was clipped by 4 bases and J by 10 bases, with 7 bases between them. The CDR3 runs 11 residues. The CDR3 DNA reads as TGTGCCAGCAGTGCGCAGGGAAAACTGTTTTTT. It translates to CASSAQGKLFF.

This clone was seen more than once but under ten times. The gene calls are TRBV4-1 and TRBJ1-1; D is perhaps TRBD1 (5 bases). The V and J ends lost 4 bases and 0 bases respectively, with 9 bases between them. The CDR3 covers 14 residues. The germline CDR1 and CDR2 sequences are MGHRA and YSYEKL. CDR3 loop: CASSRGRVNTEAFF. CDR3 bases: TGCGCCAGCAGCCGGGGACGGGTGAACACTGAAGCTTTCTTT.

The chain uses TRBV27 and TRBJ2-7, with 9 bases fitting TRBD2. V shed 5 bases, J shed 1 base, and the junction held 12 bases outside the gene matches. Germline values: CDR1 MNHEY, CDR2 SMNVEV (reference sequence). This CDR3 comprises 17 residues. In DNA form, the CDR3 reads TGTGCCAGCAGTACACTGGGGGCGGGGGGGAAGTCCTACGAGCAGTACTTC. It encodes CASSTLGAGGKSYEQYF.

As concerns this clone: The junction does not match germline at one end; this may be a read error. The rearrangement joins TRBV28 to TRBJ2-1; D might be TRBD2 (6 bases). CDR3 length equals 14 residues. Germline V CDR1 and CDR2: MDHEN, SYDVKM. CDR3 nucleotide sequence: TGTGCCAGCAGCCTTACTCCTCGCAGCAGCGGGTCGATCTTC. Encoded protein: CASSLTPRSSGSIF.

V gene TRBV5-1 combines with J gene TRBJ1-1, with TRBD1 matching over 8 bases. Germline V gene sequence: CDR1 SGHRS, CDR2 YFSETQ. The CDR3 has 16 amino acids. The V segment lost 1 base and the J segment 0 bases; nucleotides outside the gene matches: 5. CDR3 protein: CASSLSGQGLNTEAFF. For the CDR3, the DNA is TGCGCCAGCAGCTTGAGCGGACAGGGATTGAACACTGAAGCTTTCTTT.

A few counts support this clone. The chain has TRBV30 and TRBJ2-7; 7 bases match TRBD1. The CDR3 totals 14 residues. Germline assignment: CDR1 GTSNPN and CDR2 SVGIG (reference sequence). Unmatched junction bases numbered 7, after V lost 2 bases and J lost 3 bases. The CDR3, as DNA: TGTGCCTGGAGTCCAGGGGGATTTCGCTACGAGCAGTACTTC. It encodes CAWSPGGFRYEQYF.

V and J are TRBV29-1 and TRBJ2-4, with 7 bases lining up with TRBD1. The germline V gene has CDR1 SQVTM and CDR2 ANQGSEA. J was trimmed by 6 bases and V by 7 bases; bases with no gene match: 12. CDR3 size: 14 residues. The chain's CDR3 is CSDQPPGQSNIQYF. The CDR3 coding sequence is TGCAGCGACCAGCCGCCGGGACAGTCAAACATTCAGTACTTC.

This clone was observed a few times. This chain uses TRBV30 with TRBJ2-1; TRBD1 aligns across 9 bases. Trimming took 2 bases from V and 6 from J; bases not matched to a gene: 14. The CDR3 consists of 17 residues. Per germline, CDR1 GTSNPN and CDR2 SVGIG (reference sequence). The CDR3 coding sequence is TGTGCCTGGAGTCCGCTTACCTCCGGACAGGGGCGCAATGAGCAGTTCTTC. Its protein product is CAWSPLTSGQGRNEQFF.

V usage is TRBV7-2 and J usage is TRBJ2-2; D possibly corresponds to TRBD2 (6 bases). Germline V gene sequence: CDR1 SGHTA, CDR2 FQGNSA. The CDR3 spans 16 residues. V was trimmed by 5 bases and J by 6 bases, leaving 19 bases between them. In DNA, the CDR3 is TGTGCCAGCAGCCATGAACCTGACGGAGGGCCCGGGGAGCTGTTTTTT. Its translation: CASSHEPDGGPGELFF. The full variable domain, completed using reference TRBV7-2 and TRBJ2-2, is GAGVSQSPSNKVTEKGKDVELRCDPISGHTALYWYRQSLGQGLEFLIYFQGNSAPDKSGLPSDRFSAERTGGSVSTLTIQRTQQEDSAVYLCASSHEPDGGPGELFFGEGSRLTVL.

The chain employs TRBV6-5 and TRBJ2-5; D is undetermined. The CDR3 runs to 11 residues. CDR1 and CDR2 (germline): MNHEY, SVGAGI. Trimming took off 6 bases at V and 4 bases at J, with 6 bases between the two ends. The CDR3 DNA reads TGTGCCAGCAGGACCTCAGAGACCCAGTACTTC. Protein: CASRTSETQYF.

The chain employs TRBV5-1 and TRBJ1-1; weak D call: TRBD1 (5 bases). Between the trimmed V and J ends, which lost 4 bases and 3 bases, there was a span of 13 bases. Germline loops: CDR1 SGHRS, CDR2 YFSETQ. This CDR3 comprises 14 residues. The chain's CDR3 is CASSVQGKDTEAFF. The CDR3 nucleotides are TGCGCCAGCAGCGTCCAGGGTAAAGACACTGAAGCTTTCTTT.

The V and J genes are TRBV27 and TRBJ2-5; TRBD2 agrees at 11 bases. CDR3 length equals 17 residues. The germline V gene has CDR1 MNHEY and CDR2 SMNVEV (reference sequence). V lost 5 bases and J lost 4; bases outside the gene matches: 12. The CDR3 nucleotides are TGTGCCAGCAGTCCCAGAGGGCTAGCGGGGGGTGGAGAGACCCAGTACTTC. Translated: CASSPRGLAGGGETQYF.

The chain has TRBV19 and TRBJ2-4; TRBD2 might be the D (5 bases). The V gene's germline CDR1 is LNHDA and CDR2 SQIVND (reference sequence). This CDR3 has 17 residues. Trimming removed 3 bases from V and 0 bases from J, with 15 bases in between. The CDR3 protein is CASSIEGLSVAKNIQYF. CDR3 nucleotide sequence: TGTGCCAGTAGTATCGAGGGCCTGTCGGTAGCCAAAAACATTCAGTACTTC.

This chain joins TRBV19 and TRBJ1-1; TRBD1 matches at 7 bases. Trimming at V came to 7 bases and at J to 0 bases, leaving 8 bases not matched to a gene. Germline V gene sequence: CDR1 LNHDA, CDR2 SQIVND (reference sequence). CDR3 size: 15 residues. In nucleotides, the CDR3 is TGTGCCAGTATGGGGGTACAGGGGTTGAACACTGAAGCTTTCTTT. Residues: CASMGVQGLNTEAFF.